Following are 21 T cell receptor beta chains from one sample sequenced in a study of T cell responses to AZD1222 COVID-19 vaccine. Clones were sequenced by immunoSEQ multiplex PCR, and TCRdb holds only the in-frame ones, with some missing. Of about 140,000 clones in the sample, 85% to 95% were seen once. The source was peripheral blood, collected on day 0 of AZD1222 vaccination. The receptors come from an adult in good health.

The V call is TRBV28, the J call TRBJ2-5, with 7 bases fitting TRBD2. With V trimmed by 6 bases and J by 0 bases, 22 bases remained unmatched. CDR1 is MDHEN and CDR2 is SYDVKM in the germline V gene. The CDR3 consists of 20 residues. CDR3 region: CASSNPRAGSFTSYQETQYF. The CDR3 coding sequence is TGTGCCAGCAGCAACCCCCGAGCGGGATCATTCACTTCGTACCAAGAGACCCAGTACTTC.

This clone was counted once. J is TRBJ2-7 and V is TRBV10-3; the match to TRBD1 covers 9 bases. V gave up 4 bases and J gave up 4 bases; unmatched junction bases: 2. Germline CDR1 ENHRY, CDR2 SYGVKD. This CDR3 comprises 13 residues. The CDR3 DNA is TGTGCCATCAGTGGAGGACAGGGGTACGAGCAGTACTTC. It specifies CAISGGQGYEQYF.

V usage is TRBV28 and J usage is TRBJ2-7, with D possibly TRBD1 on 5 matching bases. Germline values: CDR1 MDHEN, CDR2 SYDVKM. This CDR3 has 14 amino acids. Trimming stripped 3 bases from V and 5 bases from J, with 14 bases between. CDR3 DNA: TGTGCCAGCAGTTTGCGGCAGGGTGGGGACGAGCAGTACTTC. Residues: CASSLRQGGDEQYF.

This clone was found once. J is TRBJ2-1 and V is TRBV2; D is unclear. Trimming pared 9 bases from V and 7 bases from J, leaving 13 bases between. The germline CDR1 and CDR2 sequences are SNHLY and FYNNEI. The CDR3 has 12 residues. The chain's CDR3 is CASGSSRNEQFF. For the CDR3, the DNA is TGTGCCAGTGGTAGTTCGAGAAATGAGCAGTTCTTC.

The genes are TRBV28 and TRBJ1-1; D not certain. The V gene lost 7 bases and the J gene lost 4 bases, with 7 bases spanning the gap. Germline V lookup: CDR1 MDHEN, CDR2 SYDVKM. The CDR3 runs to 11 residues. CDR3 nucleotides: TGTGCCAGCAAGCGTGGCACTGAAGCTTTCTTT. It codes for CASKRGTEAFF.

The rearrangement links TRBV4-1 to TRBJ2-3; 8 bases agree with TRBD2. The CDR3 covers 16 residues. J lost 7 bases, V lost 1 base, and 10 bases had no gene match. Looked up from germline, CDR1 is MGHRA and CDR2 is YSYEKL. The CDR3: CASSQGLTGGRNTQYF. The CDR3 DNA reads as TGCGCCAGCAGCCAAGGCTTAACGGGGGGGCGGAATACGCAGTATTTT.

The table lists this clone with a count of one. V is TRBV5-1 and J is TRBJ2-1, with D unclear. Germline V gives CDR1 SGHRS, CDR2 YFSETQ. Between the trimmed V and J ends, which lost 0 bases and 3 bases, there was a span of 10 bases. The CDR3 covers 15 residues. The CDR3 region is CASSLGQLIYNEQFF. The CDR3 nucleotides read TGCGCCAGCAGCTTGGGGCAGTTGATCTACAATGAGCAGTTCTTC.

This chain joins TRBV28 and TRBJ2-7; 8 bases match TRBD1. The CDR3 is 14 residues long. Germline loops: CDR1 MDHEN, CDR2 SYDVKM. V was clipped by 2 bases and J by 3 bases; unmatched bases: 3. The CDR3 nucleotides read TGTGCCAGCAGTTTACCGGGACAGGACTACGAGCAGTACTTC. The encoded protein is CASSLPGQDYEQYF.

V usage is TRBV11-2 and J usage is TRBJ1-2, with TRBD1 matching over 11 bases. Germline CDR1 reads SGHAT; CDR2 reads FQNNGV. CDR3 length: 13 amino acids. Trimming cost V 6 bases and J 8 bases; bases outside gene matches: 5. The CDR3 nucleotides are TGTGCCAGCAGTCGGACAGGGGGCGGAGGCTACACCTTC. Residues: CASSRTGGGGYTF.

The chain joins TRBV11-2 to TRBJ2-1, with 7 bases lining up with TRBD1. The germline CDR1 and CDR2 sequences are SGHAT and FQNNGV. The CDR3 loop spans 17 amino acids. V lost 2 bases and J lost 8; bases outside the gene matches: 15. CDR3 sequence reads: CASSLSASGTVMDEQFF. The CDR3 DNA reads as TGTGCCAGCAGCTTATCTGCCTCCGGGACAGTGATGGATGAGCAGTTCTTC.

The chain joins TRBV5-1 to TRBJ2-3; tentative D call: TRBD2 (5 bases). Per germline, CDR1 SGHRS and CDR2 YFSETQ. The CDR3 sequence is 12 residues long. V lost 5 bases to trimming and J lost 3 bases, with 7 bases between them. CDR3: CASRLATDTQYF. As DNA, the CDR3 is TGCGCCAGCAGATTAGCGACAGATACGCAGTATTTT. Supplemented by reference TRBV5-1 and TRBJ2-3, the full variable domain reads KAGVTQTPRYLIKTRGQQVTLSCSPISGHRSVSWYQQTPGQGLQFLFEYFSETQRNKGNFPGRFSGRQFSNSRSEMNVSTLELGDSALYLCASRLATDTQYFGPGTRLTVL.

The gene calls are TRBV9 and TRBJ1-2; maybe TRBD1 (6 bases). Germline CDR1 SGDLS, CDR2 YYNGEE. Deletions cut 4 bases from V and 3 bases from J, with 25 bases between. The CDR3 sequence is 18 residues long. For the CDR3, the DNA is TGTGCCAGCAGCCCGCAGCTGCCCGCGGGGGGGGCCGACTATGGCTACACCTTC. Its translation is CASSPQLPAGGADYGYTF.

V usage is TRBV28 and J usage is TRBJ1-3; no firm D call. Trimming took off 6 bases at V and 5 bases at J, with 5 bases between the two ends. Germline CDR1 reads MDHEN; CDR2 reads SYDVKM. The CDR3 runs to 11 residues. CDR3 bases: TGTGCCAGCAGCCGAAGAAACACCATATATTTT. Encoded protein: CASSRRNTIYF.

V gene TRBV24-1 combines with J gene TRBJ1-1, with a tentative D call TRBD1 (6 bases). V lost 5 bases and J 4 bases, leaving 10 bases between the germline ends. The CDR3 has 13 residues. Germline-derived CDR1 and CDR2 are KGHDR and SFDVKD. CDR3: CATSVPGATEAFF. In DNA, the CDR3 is TGTGCCACCAGTGTCCCAGGGGCCACTGAAGCTTTCTTT.

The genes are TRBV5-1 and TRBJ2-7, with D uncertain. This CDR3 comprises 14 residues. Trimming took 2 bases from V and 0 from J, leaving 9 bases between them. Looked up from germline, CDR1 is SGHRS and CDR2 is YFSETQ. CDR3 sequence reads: CASSFWSVSYEQYF. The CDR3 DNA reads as TGCGCCAGCAGCTTTTGGTCAGTCTCCTACGAGCAGTACTTC.

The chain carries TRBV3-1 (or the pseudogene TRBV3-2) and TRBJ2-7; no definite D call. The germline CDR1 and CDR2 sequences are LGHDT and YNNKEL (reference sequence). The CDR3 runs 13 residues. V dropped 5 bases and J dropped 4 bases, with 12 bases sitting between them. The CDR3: CASSYNEQYEQYF. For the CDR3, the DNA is TGTGCCAGCAGCTACAACGAACAGTACGAGCAGTACTTC.

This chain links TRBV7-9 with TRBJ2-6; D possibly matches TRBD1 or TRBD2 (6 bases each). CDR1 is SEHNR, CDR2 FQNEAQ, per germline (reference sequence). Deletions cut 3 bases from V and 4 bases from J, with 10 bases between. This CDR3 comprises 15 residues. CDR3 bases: TGTGCCAGCAGCTTCTCGGGGGCCGGGGCCAACGTCCTGACTTTC. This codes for CASSFSGAGANVLTF. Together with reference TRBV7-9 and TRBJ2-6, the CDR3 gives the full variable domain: DTGVSQNPRHKITKRGQNVTFRCDPISEHNRLYWYRQTLGQGPEFLTYFQNEAQLEKSRLLSDRFSAERPKGSFSTLEIQRTEQGDSAMYLCASSFSGAGANVLTFGAGSRLTVL.

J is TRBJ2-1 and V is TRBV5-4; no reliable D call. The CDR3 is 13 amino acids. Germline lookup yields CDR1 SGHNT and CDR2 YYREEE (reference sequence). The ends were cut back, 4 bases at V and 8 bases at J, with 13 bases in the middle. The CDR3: CASSREPVYEQFF. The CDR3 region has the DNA TGTGCCAGCAGCCGTGAACCTGTCTATGAGCAGTTCTTC.

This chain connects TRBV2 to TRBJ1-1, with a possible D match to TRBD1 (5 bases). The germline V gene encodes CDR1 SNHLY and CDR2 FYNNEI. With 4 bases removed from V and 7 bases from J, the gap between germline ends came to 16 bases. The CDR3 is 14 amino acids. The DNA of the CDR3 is TGTGCCAGCAGTGCGAGGGCGGGGCTTAGTGAAGCTTTCTTT. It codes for CASSARAGLSEAFF.

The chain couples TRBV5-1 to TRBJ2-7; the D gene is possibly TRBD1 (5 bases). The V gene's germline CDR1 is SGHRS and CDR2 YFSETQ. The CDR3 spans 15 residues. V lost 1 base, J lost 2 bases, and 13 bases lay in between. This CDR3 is CASSLLQRQTYEQYF. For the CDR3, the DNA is TGCGCCAGCAGCTTGTTGCAGCGACAGACCTACGAGCAGTACTTC.

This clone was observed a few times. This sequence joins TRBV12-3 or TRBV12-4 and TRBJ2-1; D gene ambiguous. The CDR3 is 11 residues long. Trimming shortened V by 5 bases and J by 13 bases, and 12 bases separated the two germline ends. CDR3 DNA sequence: TGTGCCAGCAGTCGGATGGGCCGACAGTTCTTC. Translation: CASSRMGRQFF.